These 30 T cell receptor beta chains came from one sample sequenced in a study of blood T cells in healthy people across ages. Through a sample-barcoded 5' primer and a J-beta primer mix, a second PCR was run for roughly 7 to 12 cycles. One entry per CDR3 protein results from TCRdb running MiXCR on the 5' RACE reads. The repertoire consists of roughly 1,700,000 distinct CDR3 sequences, with about 28% occurring once and the leading ten covering 7.7%. Sequencing was carried out using blood. These receptors came from a woman in her 30s in good health.

This clonotype came up a few times. The chain recombines TRBV9 with TRBJ2-5; 12 nucleotides agree with TRBD2. The trim removed 2 bases at V and 4 bases at J, leaving 9 bases unmatched. CDR3 length: 17 residues. Germline CDR1 reads SGDLS; CDR2 reads YYNGEE. As DNA, the CDR3 is TGTGCCAGCAGCGTCGGGGCTAGCGGGGGGGCTCGAGAGACCCAGTACTTC. It codes for CASSVGASGGARETQYF.

In its sample, this clonotype was seen many times. The chain recombines TRBV4-1 with TRBJ2-7; D assignment may be TRBD1 or TRBD2 (5 bases each). Trimming removed 3 bases from V and 4 bases from J, with 13 bases in between. This CDR3 comprises 14 residues. Germline CDR1 is MGHRA and CDR2 is YSYEKL. The CDR3 coding sequence is TGCGCCAGCAGCCATCCGGGACGAGGATACGAGCAGTACTTC. It yields the protein CASSHPGRGYEQYF.

This clonotype was counted a few times. The chain recombines TRBV7-9 with TRBJ2-1; D could derive from TRBD1 or TRBD2 (5 bases each). This CDR3 is built from 16 residues. Trimming shortened V by 5 bases and J by 2 bases, and 16 bases separated the two germline ends. CDR1 and CDR2 (germline): SEHNR, FQNEAQ (reference sequence). CDR3 in DNA: TGTGCCAGCAGCCCACGTGAGGGGCAAACCTACAATGAGCAGTTCTTC. It translates to CASSPREGQTYNEQFF. Together with reference TRBV7-9 and TRBJ2-1, the CDR3 gives the full variable domain: DTGVSQNPRHKITKRGQNVTFRCDPISEHNRLYWYRQTLGQGPEFLTYFQNEAQLEKSRLLSDRFSAERPKGSFSTLEIQRTEQGDSAMYLCASSPREGQTYNEQFFGPGTRLTVL.

To note about this clonotype: A read error may produce the germline difference seen at one junction end. V usage is TRBV25-1 and J usage is TRBJ2-5, with 11 nucleotides matching TRBD2. Germline values: CDR1 MGHDK, CDR2 SYGVNS. The CDR3 spans 16 residues. The CDR3 nucleotides are TGTACCAGCAGTGATACTAGCGGGGGCCGCCAAGAGACCCAGTACTTC. The encoded protein is CTSSDTSGGRQETQYF.

Details on this clonotype: A junction boundary mismatches the germline segment, possibly from a read error. J is TRBJ2-3 and V is TRBV20-1; TRBD2 agrees at 9 bases. Germline values: CDR1 DFQATT, CDR2 SNEGSKA (reference sequence). CDR3 length: 15 amino acids. The DNA of the CDR3 is TGCAGTGCTGGGGATAGCGGGAGAAGGTCAGATGCGCAGTATTTT. Amino acids: CSAGDSGRRSDAQYF.

This clonotype was counted between two and nine times. The chain uses TRBV7-9 and TRBJ2-1, with a tentative D call TRBD2 (6 bases). Between the trimmed V and J ends, which lost 8 bases and 6 bases, there was a span of 20 bases. This CDR3 region has 15 residues. CDR1 and CDR2 (germline): SEHNR, FQNEAQ (reference sequence). CDR3 sequence reads: CASGQPGLPINEQFF. The CDR3, as DNA: TGTGCCAGCGGCCAACCGGGACTTCCTATCAATGAGCAGTTCTTC.

This clonotype was detected many times. The genes are TRBV6-4 and TRBJ2-3, with 7 bases aligning to TRBD1. Per germline, CDR1 MRHNA and CDR2 SNTAGT. The CDR3 covers 14 residues. J lost 2 bases, V lost 5 bases, and 4 bases had no gene match. This CDR3 reads CASSQQGFTDTQYF. The CDR3 bases are TGTGCCAGCAGTCAACAGGGGTTCACAGATACGCAGTATTTT.

The chain joins TRBV5-4 to TRBJ1-2; D not certain. Trimming took off 4 bases at V and 4 bases at J, with 11 bases between the two ends. This CDR3 contains 13 residues. Germline CDR1 and CDR2: SGHNT and YYREEE (reference sequence). CDR3 in DNA: TGTGCCAGCAGCGATCAGAAGGGCTATGGCTACACCTTC. Translated, it gives CASSDQKGYGYTF.

This clonotype has only a few counts. The chain has TRBV5-1 and TRBJ2-5, with 10 bases aligning to TRBD2. J gave up 11 bases and V 0 bases, and 16 bases lay outside the gene matches. The CDR3 loop spans 17 amino acids. Germline assignment: CDR1 SGHRS and CDR2 YFSETQ. The DNA of the CDR3 is TGCGCCAGCAGCTTGGGGGCCCTAGCGGGGGAGGCGGAAGAGCAGTACTTC. Its protein product is CASSLGALAGEAEEQYF.

CDR3 sequence reads: CASSGLTGVNTEAFF. The CDR3 DNA reads as TGTGCCAGCAGTGGTTTGACAGGGGTGAACACTGAAGCTTTCTTT. The chain carries TRBV25-1 and TRBJ1-1; TRBD1 matches 8 bases. This CDR3 region has 15 residues. Trimming removed 4 bases from V and 0 bases from J; junction bases left unmatched: 4. CDR1 is MGHDK and CDR2 is SYGVNS in the germline V gene.

With regard to this clonotype: No conserved phenylalanine or tryptophan ends this CDR3, so it is likely a read error. The chain recombines TRBV7-3 with TRBJ2-5; 8 bases line up with TRBD2. CDR1 and CDR2 (germline): SGHTA, FQGTGA. V gave up 5 bases and J gave up 5 bases; unmatched junction bases: 13. The CDR3 is 16 amino acids. The CDR3 protein is CASSRSGLGVRETQYL. CDR3 DNA: TGTGCCAGCAGCCGGTCGGGACTAGGCGTCCGGGAGACCCAGTACTTA.

The chain links TRBV24-1 to TRBJ2-1; D is possibly TRBD2 (5 bases). The J call may be incorrect, as the DNA end agrees better with TRBJ2-7. The CDR3 length is 17 residues. CDR1 KGHDR and CDR2 SFDVKD come from the germline V gene. The DNA of the CDR3 is TGTGCCACCAGTGATTCGGGATCGGCGGGTGCTTCCAATGAGCAGTACTTC. It codes for CATSDSGSAGASNEQYF.

This clonotype appeared many times. V gene TRBV6-5 combines with J gene TRBJ2-1; D remains ambiguous. The CDR3 is 12 amino acids. Trimming took off 2 bases at V and 10 bases at J, with 9 bases between the two ends. CDR1 is MNHEY and CDR2 is SVGAGI in the germline V gene. CDR3: CASSYIGVEQFF. CDR3 bases: TGTGCCAGCAGTTACATCGGAGTCGAGCAGTTCTTC.

A few counts support this clonotype. The CDR3 sequence: CASSLVGTSGRLRYQETQYF. The CDR3 coding sequence is TGTGCCAGCAGCTTAGTGGGGACTAGCGGGAGGCTGAGGTACCAAGAGACCCAGTACTTC. The rearrangement joins TRBV11-2 to TRBJ2-5; 15 bases map to TRBD2. Germline lookup yields CDR1 SGHAT and CDR2 FQNNGV. The ends lost 1 base at V and 0 bases at J; junction bases unmatched: 9. This CDR3 comprises 20 residues.

The table lists this clonotype with a few counts. The chain is built from TRBV6-2 or TRBV6-3 and TRBJ1-1; a possible D gene is TRBD1 (5 bases). The CDR3 consists of 16 residues. The V end was cut by 6 bases, the J end by 1 base, with 18 bases between. Per germline, CDR1 MNHEY and CDR2 SVGEGT. Written as DNA, the CDR3 is TGTGCCAGCAGAGACCCGGGGGGGTCCTGGAACACTGAAGCTTTCTTT. Its protein is CASRDPGGSWNTEAFF.

The chain uses TRBV12-3 or TRBV12-4 and TRBJ2-3; D gene unclear. V was trimmed by 11 bases and J by 2 bases, leaving 17 bases between them. This CDR3 spans 14 amino acids. CDR3 coding DNA: TGTGCCGACTGGTCCGGAACAGACACAGATACGCAGTATTTT. It is translated as CADWSGTDTDTQYF.

This clonotype was counted a few times. The rearrangement uses TRBV9 and TRBJ2-7, with 8 bases aligning to TRBD2. Germline values: CDR1 SGDLS, CDR2 YYNGEE. V dropped 4 bases and J dropped 1; count of bases not matched to a gene: 13. This CDR3 spans 17 amino acids. CDR3 coding DNA: TGTGCCAGCAGCCGAGCCGGCAGCGGGAGTGCGTCCTACGAGCAGTACTTC. It translates to CASSRAGSGSASYEQYF.

The table lists this clonotype with a few counts. The rearrangement links TRBV6-5 to TRBJ2-2; maybe TRBD2 (6 bases). The CDR3 covers 17 residues. Trimming left V 2 bases short and J 7 bases short, with 20 bases between. Germline V lookup: CDR1 MNHEY, CDR2 SVGAGI. DNA for the CDR3: TGTGCCAGCAGTTACCAAGCCCGGCGGGATGTGGACGGGGAGCTGTTTTTT. Its protein product is CASSYQARRDVDGELFF.

This clonotype appeared many times. The chain joins TRBV20-1 to TRBJ2-7; D may correspond to TRBD1 or TRBD2 (5 bases each). The germline V gene encodes CDR1 DFQATT and CDR2 SNEGSKA (reference sequence). The CDR3 contains 15 residues. The ends were cut back, 2 bases at V and 5 bases at J, with 19 bases in the middle. CDR3 nucleotide sequence: TGCAGTGCTAGACCCCGGGGCCCGGGGTCCCACGAGCAGTACTTC. It specifies CSARPRGPGSHEQYF.

This clonotype was seen only a few times. The V and J genes are TRBV12-3 or TRBV12-4 and TRBJ2-5, with 9 bases aligning to TRBD1. The CDR3 loop spans 16 amino acids. V was clipped by 5 bases and J by 4 bases; unmatched bases: 11. The CDR3 nucleotides are TGTGCCAGCAGTCGTCGACAGGGGGTTGGGGCAGAGACCCAGTACTTC. Protein product: CASSRRQGVGAETQYF.

This sequence joins TRBV24-1 and TRBJ2-1, with D perhaps TRBD2 (7 bases). Germline CDR1 KGHDR, CDR2 SFDVKD. Between the trimmed V and J ends, which lost 11 bases and 9 bases, there was a span of 16 bases. The CDR3 is 12 amino acids. CDR3 in amino acids: CAISQGGGEQFF. The CDR3 region has the DNA TGTGCCATCTCCCAAGGGGGGGGTGAGCAGTTCTTC.

This clonotype came up a few times. The DNA of the CDR3 is TGTGCCAGCAGCAAAGGACGCGGGAGTAGGGCCTACAATGAGCAGTTCTTC. Amino acid sequence: CASSKGRGSRAYNEQFF. The chain links TRBV13 to TRBJ2-1; 7 bases line up with TRBD2. V dropped 5 bases and J dropped 2; count of bases not matched to a gene: 12. Germline CDR1 PRHDT, CDR2 FYEKMQ (reference sequence). The CDR3 covers 17 residues.

This clonotype has only a few counts. J is TRBJ2-1 and V is TRBV20-1; the D is unclear. The CDR3 loop spans 17 amino acids. The germline V gene encodes CDR1 DFQATT and CDR2 SNEGSKA (reference sequence). The germline V and J ends were trimmed by 6 bases and 0 bases, with 21 bases remaining between them. CDR3 protein: CSARRLGDSRSYNEQFF. As DNA, the CDR3 is TGCAGTGCCCGTAGGCTGGGTGACTCCCGCTCCTACAATGAGCAGTTCTTC.

Turning to this clonotype: This may come from a read error, since a much larger clone is one base off. The J gene is TRBJ2-5, the V gene TRBV9; no clear D. Per germline, CDR1 SGDLS and CDR2 YYNGEE. The CDR3 spans 13 residues. CDR3 region: CASSVAAQGTQYF. In nucleotides, the CDR3 is TGTGCCAGCAGCGTAGCGGCCCAAGGGACCCAGTACTTC.

This clonotype was detected ten times or more. The V and J genes are TRBV5-5 and TRBJ1-2; no clear D gene. The V end was cut by 2 bases, the J end by 3 bases, with 14 bases between. The CDR3 runs 15 residues. Germline V gene data show CDR1 as SGHKS and CDR2 as YYEKEE (reference sequence). Written as DNA, the CDR3 is TGTGCCAGCAGCTTACGTCAGGCCACAGACTATGGCTACACCTTC. Translating gives CASSLRQATDYGYTF.

The chain recombines TRBV12-3 or TRBV12-4 with TRBJ2-2; D possibly corresponds to TRBD2 (5 bases). Trimming stripped 5 bases from V and 8 bases from J, with 24 bases between. This CDR3 is built from 17 residues. The CDR3 DNA reads as TGTGCCAGCAGTCTCTCCTGGAGCGGAGCTAAAGGGGGGGAGCTGTTTTTT. It translates to CASSLSWSGAKGGELFF.

This clonotype has more than one count but fewer than ten. This chain joins TRBV28 and TRBJ2-4, with 9 bases that match TRBD1. Germline V gives CDR1 MDHEN, CDR2 SYDVKM. Losses at the gene ends were 4 bases for V and 4 bases for J; bases not matched to a gene: 8. This CDR3 region has 16 residues. The CDR3 is CASSSYGTGRKNIQYF. CDR3 nucleotides: TGTGCCAGCAGTTCGTACGGGACAGGGCGAAAAAACATTCAGTACTTC.

Note on this clonotype: The junction departs from the called germline gene at one end, perhaps through a read error. The gene calls are TRBV12-3 or TRBV12-4 and TRBJ2-4; TRBD1 matches 11 bases. The DNA end lines up better with TRBJ2-7; the J call may be wrong. The CDR3 has 16 amino acids. The CDR3 region has the DNA TGTGCCGGCAGTTCCTACCGGGACAGGGGGACCCACGAGCAGTACTTC. This translates into CAGSSYRDRGTHEQYF.

This clonotype appeared a few times. This chain joins TRBV6-1 and TRBJ2-3; 8 nucleotides agree with TRBD2. Germline V lookup: CDR1 MNHNS, CDR2 SASEGT. The CDR3 contains 14 residues. Trimming at V came to 10 bases and at J to 4 bases, leaving 10 bases not matched to a gene. As DNA, the CDR3 is TGTGCCACCTGGGCAGCGGGGGTACCAGATACGCAGTATTTT. It codes for CATWAAGVPDTQYF.

In nucleotides, the CDR3 is TGTGCCAGCAGTTTAACAGGAGGGGCTTGGGGCAATCAGCCCCAGCATTTT. Residues: CASSLTGGAWGNQPQHF. This chain uses TRBV28 with TRBJ1-5, with D perhaps TRBD1 (5 bases). Germline V gene lookup returns CDR1 MDHEN and CDR2 SYDVKM. CDR3 length: 17 amino acids. With 2 bases removed from V and 2 bases from J, the gap between germline ends came to 16 bases.